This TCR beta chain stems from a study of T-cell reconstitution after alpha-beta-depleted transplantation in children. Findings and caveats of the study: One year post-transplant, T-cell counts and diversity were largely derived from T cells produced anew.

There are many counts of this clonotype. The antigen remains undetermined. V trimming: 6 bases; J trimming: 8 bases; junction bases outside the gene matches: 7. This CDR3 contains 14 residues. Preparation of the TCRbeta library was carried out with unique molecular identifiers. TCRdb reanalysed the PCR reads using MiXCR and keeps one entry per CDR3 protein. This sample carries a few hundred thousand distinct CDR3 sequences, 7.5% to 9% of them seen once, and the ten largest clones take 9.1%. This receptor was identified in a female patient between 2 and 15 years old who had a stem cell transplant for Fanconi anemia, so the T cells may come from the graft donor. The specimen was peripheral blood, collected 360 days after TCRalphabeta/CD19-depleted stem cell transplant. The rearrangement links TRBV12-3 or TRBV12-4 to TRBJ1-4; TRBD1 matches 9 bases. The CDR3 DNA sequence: TGTGCCAGCAGCGGACAGGGGCTAGTCGAAAAACTGTTTTTT. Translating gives CASSGQGLVEKLFF.